This TCR beta chain was recovered during a study of blood T cell repertoires in COVID-19. The CDR3 is 13 amino acids. Trimming cost V 8 bases and J 4 bases, with 16 bases left between them. Germline CDR1 is GTSNPN and CDR2 is SVGIG (reference sequence). Measured with immunoSEQ multiplex PCR; TCRdb has only the in-frame clones, and not every one. The sample lists about 380,000 clones, roughly 80% occurring once. The sample comprised peripheral blood. The chain combines TRBV30 with TRBJ2-3; tentatively, D is TRBD1 (6 bases). The receptor was isolated from a human donor with acute or convalescent COVID-19. The donor label of this sample is uncertain. In DNA form, the CDR3 reads TGTGCCGGAAACAGGGTCGGGGCAGATACGCAGTATTTT. It encodes CAGNRVGADTQYF.